The rows below give T cell receptor beta chains drawn from one sample of a study of T cell responses to AZD1222 COVID-19 vaccine. Using immunoSEQ multiplex PCR, the repertoire was profiled, and TCRdb retains in-frame clones only, with some absent. The sample has about 94,000 clones, around nine tenths seen once. Sequencing used peripheral blood, obtained 28 days after the second AZD1222 dose. Receptor source: an adult who received the AZD1222 COVID-19 vaccine. Both conserved end residues are trimmed from each CDR3. Each record gives: V gene, J gene, CDR3 protein.

V: TRBV9; J: TRBJ2-5; CDR3: ASSVGDVWRGAGLETQY
V: TRBV6-5; J: TRBJ1-2; CDR3: ASSYSPATGYGYT
V: TRBV6-5; J: TRBJ1-5; CDR3: ASSYWQGHQPQH
V: TRBV10-1; J: TRBJ1-1; CDR3: ASSALLNTEAF
V: TRBV29-1; J: TRBJ1-5; CDR3: SVAFSGTDSNQPQH
V: TRBV6-2/TRBV6-3; J: TRBJ1-6; CDR3: ASSSRTVSGNSPLH
V: TRBV5-4; J: TRBJ1-1; CDR3: ASRGDSEAF
V: TRBV30; J: TRBJ1-6; CDR3: AWNSKTPLH
V: TRBV3-1/TRBV3-2; J: TRBJ1-1; CDR3: ASSRLRQSEAF
V: TRBV7-2; J: TRBJ1-5; CDR3: ASSSGTGGLGNQPQH
V: TRBV6-2/TRBV6-3; J: TRBJ2-7; CDR3: ASSSFRGATYEQY
V: TRBV7-2; J: TRBJ2-7; CDR3: ASSLEGTSGTYEQY
V: TRBV28; J: TRBJ2-7; CDR3: ASSLLASYEQY
V: TRBV25-1; J: TRBJ2-5; CDR3: ASSDGQGPETQY
V: TRBV6-2/TRBV6-3; J: TRBJ1-2; CDR3: ASSFPGQLYGYT
V: TRBV19; J: TRBJ1-5; CDR3: ASSTSIYSNQPQH
V: TRBV5-1; J: TRBJ2-2; CDR3: ASSPQGQMNTGELF
V: TRBV19; J: TRBJ1-5; CDR3: ASTTVGAGGNQPQH
V: TRBV12-2; J: TRBJ2-1; CDR3: ASRLDMGQGLSSYNEQF
V: TRBV11-2; J: TRBJ1-2; CDR3: ASSWTGSDGYT
V: TRBV4-2; J: TRBJ2-2; CDR3: ASSQVLGGELF
V: TRBV9; J: TRBJ2-1; CDR3: ASSVASAGEQF
V: TRBV29-1; J: TRBJ2-7; CDR3: SVLITGYDSEQY
V: TRBV5-6; J: TRBJ2-7; CDR3: ASSLDRSSYEQY
V: TRBV6-4; J: TRBJ1-6; CDR3: ASREQASSYNSPLH
V: TRBV21-1; J: TRBJ2-1; CDR3: ASSKVGGAGELRSVGEQF
V: TRBV6-2/TRBV6-3; J: TRBJ1-2; CDR3: ASSYPDRYSGYT
V: TRBV19; J: TRBJ2-7; CDR3: ASSISFPRGTYEQY
V: TRBV14; J: TRBJ2-7; CDR3: ASSQGQLAGYEQY
V: TRBV19; J: TRBJ1-1; CDR3: ASSLSVNTEAF
V: TRBV4-2; J: TRBJ1-2; CDR3: ASSLTRGDYGYT
V: TRBV11-2; J: TRBJ2-3; CDR3: ASSPGPGPDTQY
V: TRBV5-6; J: TRBJ2-5; CDR3: ASSFQPSGETQY
V: TRBV11-3; J: TRBJ1-2; CDR3: ASSPTGPRYGYT
V: TRBV5-6; J: TRBJ2-2; CDR3: ASSLGRTGELF
V: TRBV5-1; J: TRBJ1-4; CDR3: ASSLAGTNNEKLF
V: TRBV28; J: TRBJ1-4; CDR3: ASSLSWTGPNEKLF
V: TRBV4-2; J: TRBJ2-2; CDR3: ASSQPTGAGELF
V: TRBV6-5; J: TRBJ1-5; CDR3: ASGQPYSNQPQH
V: TRBV5-4; J: TRBJ2-6; CDR3: ASSLGGGAPGANVLT
V: TRBV27; J: TRBJ2-3; CDR3: ASSLVGGSGTLPDTQY
V: TRBV6-6; J: TRBJ1-2; CDR3: ASSLGQGTGYT
V: TRBV6-2/TRBV6-3; J: TRBJ2-3; CDR3: ASSLTAGGSDTQY
V: TRBV5-1; J: TRBJ2-1; CDR3: ASSLATGVNEQF
V: TRBV5-5; J: TRBJ1-4; CDR3: ASSRAGPEEKLF
V: TRBV10-3; J: TRBJ1-2; CDR3: AISEEGNYGYT
V: TRBV15; J: TRBJ2-7; CDR3: ATSRDRGQGYEQY
V: TRBV5-6; J: TRBJ1-1; CDR3: ASQGGPNTEAF
V: TRBV30; J: TRBJ1-6; CDR3: AWNRDRTGFSPLH
V: TRBV5-1; J: TRBJ2-1; CDR3: ASSLGLAANNEQF
V: TRBV19; J: TRBJ2-7; CDR3: ASSITSRFYEQY
V: TRBV6-5; J: TRBJ2-5; CDR3: ASSYAQGQETQY